This TCR beta chain was recorded in a study of radiation and T cells in renal cell carcinoma. Note on this clone: Antigen unknown.

The treatment here: 15 Gy SBRT to primary tumor, nephrectomy 4 weeks later. Trimming at V came to 4 bases and at J to 3 bases, leaving 3 bases not matched to a gene. CDR3 length: 13 amino acids. Germline V gene data show CDR1 as KGHSH and CDR2 as LQKENI. Notes on the study in general: Tumor samples were small regions of approximately 1.1 g. Top tumor clonotypes rose in blood 2 weeks post-radiation, then contracted.

TCRdb's table, derived via immunoSEQ multiplex PCR, lists solely in-frame clones and lacks some. The sample lists more than 4,500 clones, roughly three fifths occurring once. The chain uses TRBV18 and TRBJ2-7, with 7 bases matching TRBD2. The material was tumor tissue, obtained from a patient whose treatment included radiotherapy and nephrectomy. This TCR was recovered from a man between 60 and 75 years old with renal cell carcinoma. The CDR3 coding sequence is TGTGCCAGCTCACGTCTAGCGGACTACGAGCAGTACTTC. Translating gives CASSRLADYEQYF.